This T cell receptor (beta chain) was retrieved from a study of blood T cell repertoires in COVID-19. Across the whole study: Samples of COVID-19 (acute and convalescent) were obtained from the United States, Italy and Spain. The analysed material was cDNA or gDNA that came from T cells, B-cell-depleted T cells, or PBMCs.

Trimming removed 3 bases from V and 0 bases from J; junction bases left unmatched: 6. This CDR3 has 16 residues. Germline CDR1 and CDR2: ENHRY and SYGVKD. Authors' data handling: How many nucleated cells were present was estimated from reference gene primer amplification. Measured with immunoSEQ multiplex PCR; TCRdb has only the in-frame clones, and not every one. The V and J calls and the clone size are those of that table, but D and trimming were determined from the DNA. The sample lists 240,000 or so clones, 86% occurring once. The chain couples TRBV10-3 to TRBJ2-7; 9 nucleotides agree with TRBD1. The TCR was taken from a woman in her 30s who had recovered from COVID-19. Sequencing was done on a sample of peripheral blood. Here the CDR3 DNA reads TGTGCCATCAGTGATTTTGGACAGGGGAACTCCTACGAGCAGTACTTC. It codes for CAISDFGQGNSYEQYF.